This TCR beta chain was identified during a study of Ad26.COV2.S vaccination and SARS-CoV-2 variants. The wider study: Recipients of Ad26.COV2.S got it intramuscularly, once or twice 56 days apart.

Findings of the study overall: Post-vaccination spike-specific CD8+ and CD4+ T cell responses reportedly had substantial breadth.

Here immunoSEQ multiplex PCR was the method, and the copy in TCRdb shows in-frame clones only, minus some. The sample has fewer than 500,000 clones, roughly 90% seen once. Regarding this clone: Its antigen is not known.

Treatment described: some 19 received Ad26.COV2.S at low or high dose, single or two shots; several received placebo; per-sample allocation not given. Samples came from day 63 after the first vaccine or placebo injection. The sample was peripheral blood, taken in a trial of Ad26.COV2.S vaccine versus placebo. The sequence came from a person between 18 and 65 years old who received the Ad26.COV2.S COVID-19 vaccine or a placebo.

The CDR3 DNA sequence: TGTGCCAGCAGCCAGTACCCCGCGGGACGTCAGACAGGAAACACCATATATTTT. This encodes CASSQYPAGRQTGNTIYF. The chain joins TRBV4-2 to TRBJ1-3; a weak D match, TRBD1 (5 bases). Germline CDR1 is LGHNA and CDR2 is YNFKEQ. This CDR3 contains 18 residues. Trimming cost V 3 bases and J 4 bases, with 22 bases left between them.